This TCR beta chain was identified in a study of blood T cell repertoires in COVID-19. Study as a whole: The United States, Italy and Spain supplied acute and convalescent COVID-19 samples. PBMCs, B-cell-depleted T cells, or T cells were the source of the cDNA or gDNA that made up the material.

V was cut by 1 base and J by 0 bases, with 10 bases left in between. The CDR3 is 16 amino acids. Per the germline V gene, CDR1 is SGHNT and CDR2 is YENEEA. In the study's own analysis: Researchers report that nucleated cell counts were estimated from reference gene primer amplification. The method was immunoSEQ multiplex PCR; TCRdb's version includes in-frame clones alone and lacks a portion of them. Clone size and the V and J calls come from that table; the DNA yielded D and trimming. The sample lists about 110,000 clones; 75% to 85% were seen once. The rearrangement uses TRBV11-3 and TRBJ1-3; maybe TRBD1 (5 bases). The sequencing sample was made of peripheral blood. The sequence came from a woman between 55 and 75 years old with acute or convalescent COVID-19. CDR3 protein: CASSLVGQYSGNTIYF. CDR3 in DNA: TGTGCCAGCAGCTTAGTGGGGCAGTACTCTGGAAACACCATATATTTT.